What follows are 4 T cell receptor beta chains derived from one specimen sequenced in a study of chemoradiotherapy in HPV16-positive cancers. The protocol was immunoSEQ multiplex PCR, while the TCRdb copy is restricted to in-frame clones and leaves out a portion. The sample consists of about 2,000 clones, more than 80% of them appearing once. The specimen comprised tumor tissue, sampled from a patient who underwent chemoradiotherapy. The receptors originated from a human donor with HPV-associated anogenital cancer.

The rearrangement links TRBV4-1 to TRBJ1-1, with TRBD1 matching over 7 bases. This CDR3 region has 17 residues. The V gene end was trimmed by 1 base and the J gene end by 0 bases; junction bases not matched to a gene: 8. Germline loops: CDR1 MGHRA, CDR2 YSYEKL. This chain's CDR3 is CASSQVLYRGLNTEAFF. In DNA form, the CDR3 reads TGCGCCAGCAGCCAAGTCTTGTACAGGGGATTGAACACTGAAGCTTTCTTT.

The V and J genes are TRBV5-1 and TRBJ2-2; TRBD2 matches at 10 bases. CDR3 length equals 16 residues. CDR1 and CDR2 from the germline V gene are SGHRS and YFSETQ. V dropped 1 base and J dropped 7; count of bases not matched to a gene: 7. This chain's CDR3 is CASSLRASGRIGELFF. The CDR3 DNA reads TGCGCCAGCAGCTTGAGGGCTAGCGGGAGAATCGGGGAGCTGTTTTTT.

The chain is built from TRBV2 and TRBJ2-1, with 7 bases aligning to TRBD1. Germline V gene sequence: CDR1 SNHLY, CDR2 FYNNEI. The junction had 17 bases not matched to a gene; V was cut back by 8 bases and J by 4 bases. This CDR3 comprises 17 residues. The CDR3 DNA is TGTGCCAGCGGGTTCGACCCGACAGGGCTCCTATACAATGAGCAGTTCTTC. It yields the protein CASGFDPTGLLYNEQFF.

In this sample, this clone turned up once. The chain links TRBV13 to TRBJ2-1; D unresolved. V was pared by 8 bases and J by 0 bases, with 14 bases between. The germline CDR1 and CDR2 sequences are PRHDT and FYEKMQ (reference sequence). The CDR3 has 15 residues. CDR3 bases: TGTGCCAGCGTGGGCCCAGAAAGCTCCTACAATGAGCAGTTCTTC. Protein product: CASVGPESSYNEQFF.